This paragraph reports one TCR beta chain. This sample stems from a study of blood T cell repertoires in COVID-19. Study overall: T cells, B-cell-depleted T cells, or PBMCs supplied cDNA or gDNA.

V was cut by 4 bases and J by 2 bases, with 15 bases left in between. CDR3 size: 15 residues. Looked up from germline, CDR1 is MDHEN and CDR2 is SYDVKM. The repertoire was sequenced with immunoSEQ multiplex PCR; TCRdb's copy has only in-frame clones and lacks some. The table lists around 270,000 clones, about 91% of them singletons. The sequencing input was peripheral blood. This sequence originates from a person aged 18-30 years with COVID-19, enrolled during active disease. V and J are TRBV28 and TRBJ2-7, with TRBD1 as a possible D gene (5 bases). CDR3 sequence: CASSSTGYLPYEQYF. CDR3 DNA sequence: TGTGCCAGCAGTTCCACAGGTTATCTACCCTACGAGCAGTACTTC. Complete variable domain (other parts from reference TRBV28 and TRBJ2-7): DVKVTQSSRYLVKRTGEKVFLECVQDMDHENMFWYRQDPGLGLRLIYFSYDVKMKEKGDIPEGYSVSREKKERFSLILESASTNQTSMYLCASSSTGYLPYEQYFGPGTRLTVT.